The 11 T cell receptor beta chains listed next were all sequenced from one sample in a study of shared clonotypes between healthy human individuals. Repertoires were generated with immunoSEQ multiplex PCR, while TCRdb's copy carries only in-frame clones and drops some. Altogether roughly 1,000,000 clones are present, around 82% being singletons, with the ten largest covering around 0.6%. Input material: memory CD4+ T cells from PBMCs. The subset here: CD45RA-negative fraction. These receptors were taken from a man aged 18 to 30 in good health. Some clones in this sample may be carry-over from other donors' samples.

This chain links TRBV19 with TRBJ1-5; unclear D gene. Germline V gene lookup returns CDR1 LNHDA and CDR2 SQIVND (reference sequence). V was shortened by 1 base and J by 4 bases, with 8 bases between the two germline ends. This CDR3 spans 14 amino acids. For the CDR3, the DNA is TGTGCCAGTAGTATAGGGCAGTGGAATCAGCCCCAGCATTTT. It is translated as CASSIGQWNQPQHF.

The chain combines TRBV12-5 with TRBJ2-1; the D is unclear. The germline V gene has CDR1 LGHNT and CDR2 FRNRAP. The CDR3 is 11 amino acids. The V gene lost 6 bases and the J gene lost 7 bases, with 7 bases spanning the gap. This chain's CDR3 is CASGEGNEQFF. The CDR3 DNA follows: TGTGCTAGTGGCGAAGGGAATGAGCAGTTCTTC.

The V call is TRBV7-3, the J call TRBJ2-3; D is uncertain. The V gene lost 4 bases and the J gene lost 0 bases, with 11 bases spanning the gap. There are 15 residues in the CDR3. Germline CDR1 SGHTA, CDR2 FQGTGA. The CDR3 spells CASSSDPYSTDTQYF. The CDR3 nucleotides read TGTGCCAGCAGCTCCGACCCCTATAGCACAGATACGCAGTATTTT.

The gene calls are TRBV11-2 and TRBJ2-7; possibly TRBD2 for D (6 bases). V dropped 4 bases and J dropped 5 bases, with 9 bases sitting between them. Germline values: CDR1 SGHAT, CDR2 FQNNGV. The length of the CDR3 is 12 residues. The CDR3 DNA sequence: TGTGCCAGCAGCTCCACTAGCCACGAGCAGTACTTC. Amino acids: CASSSTSHEQYF.

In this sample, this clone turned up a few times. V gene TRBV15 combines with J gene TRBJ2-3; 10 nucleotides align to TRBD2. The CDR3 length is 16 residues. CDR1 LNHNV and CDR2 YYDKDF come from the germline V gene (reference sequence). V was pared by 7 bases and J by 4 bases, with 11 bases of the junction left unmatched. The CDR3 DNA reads TGTGCCACCACCCCCGGCCTAGCGGGAGTGGCAGATACGCAGTATTTT. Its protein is CATTPGLAGVADTQYF. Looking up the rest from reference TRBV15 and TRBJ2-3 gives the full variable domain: DAMVIQNPRYQVTQFGKPVTLSCSQTLNHNVMYWYQQKSSQAPKLLFHYYDKDFNNEADTPDNFQSRRPNTSFCFLDIRSPGLGDTAMYLCATTPGLAGVADTQYFGPGTRLTVL.

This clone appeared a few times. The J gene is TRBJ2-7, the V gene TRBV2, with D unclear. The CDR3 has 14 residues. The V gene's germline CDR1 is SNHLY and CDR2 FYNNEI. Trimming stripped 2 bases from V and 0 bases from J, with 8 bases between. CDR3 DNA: TGTGCCAGCAGTGAACGGTTGAGCTCCTACGAGCAGTACTTC. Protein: CASSERLSSYEQYF.

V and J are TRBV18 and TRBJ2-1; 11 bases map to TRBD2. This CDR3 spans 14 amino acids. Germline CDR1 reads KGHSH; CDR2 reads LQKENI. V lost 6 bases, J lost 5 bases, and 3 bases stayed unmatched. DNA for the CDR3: TGTGCCAGCTCGCAGGGACTAGCGGACAATGAGCAGTTCTTC. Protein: CASSQGLADNEQFF.

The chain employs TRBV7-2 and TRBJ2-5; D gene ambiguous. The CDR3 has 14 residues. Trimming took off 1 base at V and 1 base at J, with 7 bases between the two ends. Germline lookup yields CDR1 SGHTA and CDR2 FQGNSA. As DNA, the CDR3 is TGTGCCAGCAGCTTAGGGGCAGTCCAAGAGACCCAGTACTTC. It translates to CASSLGAVQETQYF.

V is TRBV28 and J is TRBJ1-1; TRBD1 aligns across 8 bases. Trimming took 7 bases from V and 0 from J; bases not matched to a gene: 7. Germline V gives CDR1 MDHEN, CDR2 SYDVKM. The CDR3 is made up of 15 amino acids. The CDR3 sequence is CASKPRDRLNTEAFF. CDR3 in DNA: TGTGCCAGCAAGCCCCGGGACAGGTTGAACACTGAAGCTTTCTTT.

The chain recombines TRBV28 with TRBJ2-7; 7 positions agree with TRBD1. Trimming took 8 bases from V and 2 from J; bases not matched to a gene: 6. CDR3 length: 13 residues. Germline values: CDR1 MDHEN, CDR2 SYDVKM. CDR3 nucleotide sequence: TGTGCCAGCCGGGACAGAGGCACCTACGAGCAGTACTTC. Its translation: CASRDRGTYEQYF.

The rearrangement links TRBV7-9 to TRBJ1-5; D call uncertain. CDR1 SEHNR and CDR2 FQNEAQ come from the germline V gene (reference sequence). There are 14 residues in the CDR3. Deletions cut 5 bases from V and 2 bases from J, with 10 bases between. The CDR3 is CASSPGRGNQPQHF. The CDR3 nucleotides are TGTGCCAGCAGCCCCGGACGGGGCAATCAGCCCCAGCATTTT.